The next 11 T cell receptor beta chains were all read from a single sample in a study of shared clonotypes between healthy human individuals. Generated by immunoSEQ multiplex PCR, the TCRdb table keeps only in-frame clones and is missing some. The table lists some 2,500,000 clones, around 90% of them singletons. Sequencing was performed on naive CD4+ T cells from PBMCs. Subset noted: CD45RA+ positively selected. The receptors were gathered from a man aged 18 to 30 in good health. Some clones in this sample may be carry-over from other donors' samples.

The chain links TRBV7-3 to TRBJ2-1; 8 nucleotides agree with TRBD2. This CDR3 is 15 amino acids long. Germline CDR1 and CDR2: SGHTA and FQGTGA. With V trimmed by 6 bases and J by 9 bases, 13 bases remained unmatched. In DNA form, the CDR3 reads TGTGCCAGCAGTATAGGACTAGCAGAGATAGGTGAGCAGTTCTTC. Protein product: CASSIGLAEIGEQFF. Variable domain in full (rest from reference TRBV7-3 and TRBJ2-1): GAGVSQTPSNKVTEKGKYVELRCDPISGHTALYWYRQSLGQGPEFLIYFQGTGAADDSGLPNDRFFAVRPEGSVSTLKIQRTERGDSAVYLCASSIGLAEIGEQFFGPGTRLTVL.

The CDR3: CASSRQFGNTGELFF. DNA for the CDR3: TGTGCCAGCAGCCGACAGTTTGGGAACACCGGGGAGCTGTTTTTT. The J gene is TRBJ2-2, the V gene TRBV6-5; D may be TRBD1 (5 bases). Trimming stripped 6 bases from V and 1 base from J, with 12 bases between. The CDR3 is made up of 15 amino acids. Germline values: CDR1 MNHEY, CDR2 SVGAGI.

Worth noting for this clone: A junction end diverges from the germline sequence, so it may reflect a read error. This chain links TRBV27 with TRBJ1-5, with D perhaps matching TRBD1 (6 bases). The CDR3 has 12 residues. In germline, CDR1 is MNHEY, CDR2 SMNVEV (reference sequence). The CDR3 sequence: CASSFRGGPPNF. CDR3 nucleotide sequence: TGTGCCAGCAGTTTCCGGGGGGGGCCTCCCAATTTT.

The rearrangement links TRBV29-1 to TRBJ2-3; D uncertain. This CDR3 contains 12 residues. Trimming removed 7 bases from V and 2 bases from J, with 10 bases in between. CDR1 is SQVTM and CDR2 is ANQGSEA in the germline V gene. The CDR3 bases are TGCAGCGCAGACACCGCCACAGATACGCAGTATTTT. It codes for CSADTATDTQYF.

This chain uses TRBV7-6 with TRBJ2-6, with D possibly called TRBD1 or TRBD2 (5 bases each). CDR3 size: 18 residues. Germline assignment: CDR1 SGHVS and CDR2 FNYEAQ. V lost 1 base and J 0 bases, leaving 13 bases between the germline ends. CDR3 in amino acids: CASSLGARGASGANVLTF. CDR3 in DNA: TGTGCCAGCAGCTTAGGGGCCCGAGGGGCCTCTGGGGCCAACGTCCTGACTTTC.

The chain uses TRBV5-4 and TRBJ1-1, with D unresolved. The CDR3 runs to 14 residues. CDR1 and CDR2 (germline): SGHNT, YYREEE (reference sequence). V was clipped by 3 bases and J by 2 bases, with 11 bases between them. The CDR3 DNA sequence: TGTGCCAGCAGCTGGGCACCGAAAAACACTGAAGCTTTCTTT. Amino acid sequence: CASSWAPKNTEAFF.

This chain joins TRBV11-2 and TRBJ2-7, with D possibly being TRBD1 (6 bases). This CDR3 region has 14 residues. Trimming cost V 6 bases and J 0 bases, with 12 bases left between them. Germline CDR1 reads SGHAT; CDR2 reads FQNNGV. The CDR3 spells CASSGYRASYEQYF. In DNA form, the CDR3 reads TGTGCCAGCAGTGGGTACAGGGCCTCCTACGAGCAGTACTTC.

This clone occurred a few times. The same CDR3 is also encoded by other DNA sequences in this sample. The rearrangement links TRBV9 to TRBJ2-1; no clear D. The CDR3 contains 15 residues. V lost 0 bases to trimming and J lost 0 bases, with 7 bases between them. Germline assignment: CDR1 SGDLS and CDR2 YYNGEE. CDR3 in DNA: TGTGCCAGCAGCGTAGGTGGCCCCTCCTACAATGAGCAGTTCTTC. It yields the protein CASSVGGPSYNEQFF.

V is TRBV7-8 and J is TRBJ1-2, with D tentatively TRBD1 (5 bases). Trimming removed 5 bases from V and 1 base from J, with 17 bases in between. The CDR3 is 16 amino acids. Looked up from germline, CDR1 is SGHVS and CDR2 is FQNEAQ. CDR3 DNA: TGTGCCAGCAGCCTCCTGAGTCTCAGGGATAACTATGGCTACACCTTC. Protein: CASSLLSLRDNYGYTF.

The chain has TRBV5-1 and TRBJ2-1, with 12 positions matching TRBD1. The CDR3 spans 15 residues. Per germline, CDR1 SGHRS and CDR2 YFSETQ. V dropped 5 bases and J dropped 7; count of bases not matched to a gene: 7. This chain's CDR3 is CASREGTGGGNEQFF. The CDR3 nucleotides are TGCGCCAGCAGGGAAGGGACAGGGGGCGGGAATGAGCAGTTCTTC.

Regarding this clone: Other DNA sequences of this sample code for an identical CDR3. The V and J genes are TRBV5-4 and TRBJ2-7, with TRBD2 matching over 10 bases. CDR3 length: 15 amino acids. After removal of 0 bases from V and 2 bases from J, the junction contained 2 bases not matched to a gene. CDR1 is SGHNT, CDR2 YYREEE, per germline (reference sequence). The CDR3 region is CASSLVAGGPYEQYF. CDR3 sequence (DNA): TGTGCCAGCAGCTTGGTAGCGGGAGGACCCTACGAGCAGTACTTC. Full variable domain (missing parts from reference TRBV5-4 and TRBJ2-7): ETGVTQSPTHLIKTRGQQVTLRCSSQSGHNTVSWYQQALGQGPQFIFQYYREEENGRGNFPPRFSGLQFPNYSSELNVNALELDDSALYLCASSLVAGGPYEQYFGPGTRLTVT.